The next 13 T cell receptor beta chains were all read from a single sample in a study of cytomegalovirus exposure and HLA in healthy donors. Profiling relied on immunoSEQ multiplex PCR, and the TCRdb table lists in-frame clones only, not all of them. The sample shows 150,000 to 200,000 clones, roughly nine tenths of them seen only once. Sequencing was carried out using PBMCs. The receptor set was obtained from a woman younger than 35 in good health and CMV-seropositive.

V usage is TRBV29-1 and J usage is TRBJ2-2; maybe TRBD2 (5 bases). V was clipped by 6 bases and J by 4 bases, with 15 bases between them. CDR3 length: 14 residues. Germline lookup yields CDR1 SQVTM and CDR2 ANQGSEA. The CDR3 sequence: CSVLREGSTGELFF. The CDR3 DNA is TGCAGCGTCCTAAGGGAAGGGAGCACCGGGGAGCTGTTTTTT.

The chain is built from TRBV25-1 and TRBJ2-1; the D is unclear. Germline CDR1 and CDR2: MGHDK and SYGVNS. The CDR3 spans 14 residues. The V end lost 5 bases, the J end lost 8 bases, and 16 bases lay between the germline ends. DNA for the CDR3: TGTGCCAGCAGTATTCCGGGTCTACGGGATGAGCAGTTCTTC. Translated: CASSIPGLRDEQFF. The full variable domain, its missing parts supplied by reference TRBV25-1 and TRBJ2-1, is EADIYQTPRYLVIGTGKKITLECSQTMGHDKMYWYQQDPGMELHLIHYSYGVNSTEKGDLSSESTVSRIRTEHFPLTLESARPSHTSQYLCASSIPGLRDEQFFGPGTRLTVL.

The V and J genes are TRBV9 and TRBJ2-3; TRBD2 is a possible D gene (6 bases). Germline CDR1 SGDLS, CDR2 YYNGEE. V was shortened by 0 bases and J by 3 bases, with 14 bases between the two germline ends. The CDR3 extends over 16 amino acids. The CDR3 sequence: CASSVEAGRSTDTQYF. CDR3 DNA: TGTGCCAGCAGCGTAGAGGCGGGAAGGAGTACAGATACGCAGTATTTT.

This chain links TRBV5-1 with TRBJ1-5, with TRBD1 matching over 8 bases. Germline assignment: CDR1 SGHRS and CDR2 YFSETQ. With 1 base clipped from V and 5 bases from J, the junction kept 2 bases outside the gene matches. This CDR3 has 14 residues. The CDR3 DNA is TGCGCCAGCAGCTTGTCAGGGGGCGATCAGCCCCAGCATTTT. It translates to CASSLSGGDQPQHF. The full variable domain, with the rest looked up from reference TRBV5-1 and TRBJ1-5, is KAGVTQTPRYLIKTRGQQVTLSCSPISGHRSVSWYQQTPGQGLQFLFEYFSETQRNKGNFPGRFSGRQFSNSRSEMNVSTLELGDSALYLCASSLSGGDQPQHFGDGTRLSIL.

The CDR3 region has the DNA TGTGCCAGCAGCGTAGCAGACAGATGGTTAGGCGAGCAGTACTTC. Translating it yields CASSVADRWLGEQYF. This chain joins TRBV9 and TRBJ2-7, with D maybe TRBD1 (5 bases). This CDR3 spans 15 amino acids. Germline lookup yields CDR1 SGDLS and CDR2 YYNGEE. The ends were cut back, 0 bases at V and 6 bases at J, with 16 bases in the middle.

The V gene is TRBV20-1, the J gene TRBJ2-5, with a tentative D call TRBD2 (6 bases). CDR1 and CDR2 from the germline V gene are DFQATT and SNEGSKA (reference sequence). This CDR3 comprises 11 residues. The germline V and J ends were trimmed by 8 bases and 5 bases, with 12 bases remaining between them. The CDR3: CSTGLRETQYF. In nucleotides, the CDR3 is TGCAGTACGGGACTTCGCGAGACCCAGTACTTC.

The chain combines TRBV15 with TRBJ2-7, with TRBD1 matching over 7 bases. V shed 0 bases, J shed 3 bases, and the junction held 5 bases outside the gene matches. The CDR3 is made up of 15 amino acids. CDR1 is LNHNV, CDR2 YYDKDF, per germline (reference sequence). This CDR3 reads CATSRDGQVNYEQYF. The CDR3 bases are TGTGCCACCAGCAGAGATGGACAGGTGAACTACGAGCAGTACTTC.

The rearrangement links TRBV29-1 to TRBJ1-2; no definite D call. CDR1 is SQVTM, CDR2 ANQGSEA, per germline. CDR3 length: 13 residues. V was clipped by 6 bases and J by 4 bases, with 15 bases between them. The CDR3 spells CSVPEGFGYGYTF. The CDR3 bases are TGCAGCGTACCCGAGGGTTTTGGCTATGGCTACACCTTC. The complete variable domain, with remaining parts taken from reference TRBV29-1 and TRBJ1-2, reads SAVISQKPSRDICQRGTSLTIQCQVDSQVTMMFWYRQQPGQSLTLIATANQGSEATYESGFVIDKFPISRPNLTFSTLTVSNMSPEDSSIYLCSVPEGFGYGYTFGSGTRLTVV.

CDR3 loop: CATTSLYEQYF. CDR3 DNA: TGTGCCACCACTTCATTGTACGAGCAGTACTTC. J is TRBJ2-7 and V is TRBV28, with D hard to call. V lost 10 bases and J lost 4, with 11 bases in between. Germline loops: CDR1 MDHEN, CDR2 SYDVKM. The CDR3 has 11 amino acids.

This chain connects TRBV4-3 to TRBJ1-2; TRBD1 agrees at 9 bases. The CDR3 runs to 14 residues. J was trimmed by 7 bases and V by 4 bases; bases with no gene match: 7. Germline V gene lookup returns CDR1 LGHNA and CDR2 YSLEER. In DNA form, the CDR3 reads TGCGCCAGCAGCCTAACACAGGGGGCGTCTGGCTACACCTTC. Its translation: CASSLTQGASGYTF.

This chain uses TRBV9 with TRBJ1-1; TRBD1 might be the D (5 bases). Deletions cut 4 bases from V and 1 base from J, with 11 bases between. The CDR3 contains 14 residues. The V gene's germline CDR1 is SGDLS and CDR2 YYNGEE. The chain's CDR3 is CASSSRAPNTEAFF. The DNA for the CDR3 is TGTGCCAGCAGCTCCAGGGCGCCGAACACTGAAGCTTTCTTT.

The chain couples TRBV4-3 to TRBJ2-1; D gene ambiguous. Trimming shortened V by 0 bases and J by 7 bases, and 16 bases separated the two germline ends. This CDR3 contains 16 residues. Germline lookup yields CDR1 LGHNA and CDR2 YSLEER. The CDR3 DNA reads as TGCGCCAGCAGCCAAGACATCGCCGCAGGTTCTAATGAGCAGTTCTTC. Translated: CASSQDIAAGSNEQFF.

This chain uses TRBV10-1 with TRBJ1-2; no firm D call. The germline V and J ends were trimmed by 5 bases and 2 bases, with 9 bases remaining between them. Germline V gene sequence: CDR1 WNHNN, CDR2 SYGVQD (reference sequence). The CDR3 totals 13 residues. CDR3 sequence: CASSQTQNYGYTF. Written as DNA, the CDR3 is TGCGCCAGCAGTCAGACTCAGAACTATGGCTACACCTTC.